The T cell receptor (beta chain) described here comes from a study of blood T cell repertoires in COVID-19. This CDR3 is built from 15 residues. J gave up 3 bases and V 3 bases, and 4 bases lay outside the gene matches. Per the germline V gene, CDR1 is WNHNN and CDR2 is SYGVQD (reference sequence). TCRdb's copy holds only in-frame clones and misses some; the assay was immunoSEQ multiplex PCR. This sample carries 65,000 to 90,000 clones, over 70% of them seen once, and the ten largest clones take over 2%. This clonotype originated in a man older than 75 with active or convalescent COVID-19. The sample taken for sequencing was peripheral blood. The V and J genes are TRBV10-1 and TRBJ2-3, with 9 bases matching TRBD2. DNA for the CDR3: TGCGCCAGCAGTGATTTAGCGGGGGTTACAGATACGCAGTATTTT. Translating it yields CASSDLAGVTDTQYF.